Sequencing of this T cell receptor (beta chain) was carried out in a study of beta chain features in type 1 diabetes. cDNA synthesis used the whole RNA isolate, giving expressed TCRB sequences. Here immunoSEQ multiplex PCR was the method, and the copy in TCRdb shows in-frame clones only, minus some. The sample holds some 360,000 clones, 8.5% to 10% seen once. Findings and limits, study-wide: A possible short-template PCR bias applies equally to patients and controls. Moderate yet significant TCRB CDR3 shortening was seen in Type 1 diabetes patients in all four CD4+ subsets.

This clone was detected a few times. The antigen remains undetermined. The specimen was central memory CD4+ T cells from blood. The clonotype was recovered from a man aged 25 to 40 with type 1 diabetes.

CDR3 sequence reads: CASSPRQGASEQFF. The CDR3 DNA is TGTGCCAGCTCACCTAGACAGGGGGCAAGCGAGCAGTTCTTC. V is TRBV18 and J is TRBJ2-1; 10 bases are shared with TRBD1. This CDR3 has 14 amino acids. The germline gives CDR1 KGHSH, CDR2 LQKENI. Trimming took 3 bases from V and 10 from J; bases not matched to a gene: 6.